This T cell receptor beta chain was observed in a study of blood T cell repertoires in COVID-19. Study overall: Samples taken during acute and convalescent COVID-19 were collected in the United States, Italy and Spain. In each case, the material was cDNA or gDNA derived from T cells, B-cell-depleted T cells, or PBMCs.

Only one count was recorded for this clone. Germline-derived CDR1 and CDR2 are LGHDT and YNNKEL (reference sequence). The length of the CDR3 is 14 residues. V dropped 1 base and J dropped 6 bases, with 12 bases sitting between them. Original data processing: Counts of nucleated cells, estimated from reference gene primer amplification, were obtained. Profiled with immunoSEQ multiplex PCR; TCRdb holds only in-frame clones, not every one. V and J calls and clone size are those listed in that table; D and trimming were worked out from the DNA. Here the sample spans around 63,000 clones, less than 80% being singletons.

V usage is TRBV3-1 (or the pseudogene TRBV3-2) and J usage is TRBJ1-2, with D perhaps matching TRBD1 (6 bases). Material: peripheral blood. The TCR originated in a human donor in a cohort sampled during active COVID-19. CDR3 residues: CASSQGGTMDGYTF. The CDR3 bases are TGTGCCAGCAGCCAAGGTGGGACAATGGATGGCTACACCTTC.